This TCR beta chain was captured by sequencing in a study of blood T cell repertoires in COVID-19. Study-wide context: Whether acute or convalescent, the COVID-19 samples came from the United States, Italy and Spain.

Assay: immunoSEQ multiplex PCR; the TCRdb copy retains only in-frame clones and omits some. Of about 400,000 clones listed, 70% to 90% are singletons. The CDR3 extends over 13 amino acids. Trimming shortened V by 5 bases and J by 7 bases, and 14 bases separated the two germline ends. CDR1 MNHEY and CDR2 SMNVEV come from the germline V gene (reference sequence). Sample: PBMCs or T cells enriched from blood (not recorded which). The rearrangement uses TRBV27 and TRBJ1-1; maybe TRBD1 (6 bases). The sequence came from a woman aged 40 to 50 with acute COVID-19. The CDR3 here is CASSPAGANEAFF. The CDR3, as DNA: TGTGCCAGCAGTCCAGCAGGGGCAAATGAAGCTTTCTTT.